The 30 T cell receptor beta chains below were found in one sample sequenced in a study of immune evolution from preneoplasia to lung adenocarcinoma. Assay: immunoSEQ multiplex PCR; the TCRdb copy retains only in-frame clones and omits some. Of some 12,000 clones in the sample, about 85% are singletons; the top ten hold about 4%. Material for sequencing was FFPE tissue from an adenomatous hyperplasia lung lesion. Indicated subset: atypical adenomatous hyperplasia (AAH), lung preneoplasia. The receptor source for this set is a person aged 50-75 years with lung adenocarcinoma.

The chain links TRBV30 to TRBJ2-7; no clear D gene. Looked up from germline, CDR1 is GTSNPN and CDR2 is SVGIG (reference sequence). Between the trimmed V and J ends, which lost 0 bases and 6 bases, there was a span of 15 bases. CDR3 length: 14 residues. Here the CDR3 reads CAWSVLSGMTEQYF. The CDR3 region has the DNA TGTGCCTGGAGTGTACTCTCCGGCATGACCGAGCAGTACTTC.

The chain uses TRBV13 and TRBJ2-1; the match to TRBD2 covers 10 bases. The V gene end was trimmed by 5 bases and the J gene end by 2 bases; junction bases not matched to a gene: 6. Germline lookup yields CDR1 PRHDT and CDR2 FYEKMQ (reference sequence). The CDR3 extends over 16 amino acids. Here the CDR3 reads CASSRRLAGAYNEQFF. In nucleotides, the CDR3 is TGTGCCAGCAGCCGCCGGCTAGCGGGAGCCTACAATGAGCAGTTCTTC.

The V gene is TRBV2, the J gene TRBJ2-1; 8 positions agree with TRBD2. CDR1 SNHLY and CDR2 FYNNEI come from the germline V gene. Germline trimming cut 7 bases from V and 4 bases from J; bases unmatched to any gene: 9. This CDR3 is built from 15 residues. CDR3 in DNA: TGTGCCAGCAACCCTAGCGGGTACCCATACAATGAGCAGTTCTTC. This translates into CASNPSGYPYNEQFF. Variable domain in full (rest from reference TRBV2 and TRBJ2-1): EPEVTQTPSHQVTQMGQEVILRCVPISNHLYFYWYRQILGQKVEFLVSFYNNEISEKSEIFDDQFSVERPDGSNFTLKIRSTKLEDSAMYFCASNPSGYPYNEQFFGPGTRLTVL.

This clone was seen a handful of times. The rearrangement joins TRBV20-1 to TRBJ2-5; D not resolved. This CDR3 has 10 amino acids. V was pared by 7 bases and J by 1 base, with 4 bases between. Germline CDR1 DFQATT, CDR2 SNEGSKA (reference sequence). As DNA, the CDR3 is TGCAGTGTCCGCCAAGAGACCCAGTACTTC. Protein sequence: CSVRQETQYF.

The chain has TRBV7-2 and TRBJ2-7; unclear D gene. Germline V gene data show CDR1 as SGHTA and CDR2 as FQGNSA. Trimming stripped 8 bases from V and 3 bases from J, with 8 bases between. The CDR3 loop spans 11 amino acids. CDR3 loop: CASGVGYEQYF. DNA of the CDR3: TGTGCCAGCGGGGTGGGCTACGAGCAGTACTTC.

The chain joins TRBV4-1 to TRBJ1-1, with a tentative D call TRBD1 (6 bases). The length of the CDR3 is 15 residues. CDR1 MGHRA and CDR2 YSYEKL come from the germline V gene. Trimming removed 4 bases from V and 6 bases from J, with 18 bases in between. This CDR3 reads CASSLGEGGFAEAFF. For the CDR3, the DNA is TGCGCCAGCAGCCTCGGGGAAGGGGGTTTCGCTGAAGCTTTCTTT.

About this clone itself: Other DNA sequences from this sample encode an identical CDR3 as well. The chain's CDR3 is CASSQERGPQETQYF. The CDR3 nucleotides read TGCGCCAGCAGCCAAGAACGTGGCCCTCAAGAGACCCAGTACTTC. The chain carries TRBV4-1 and TRBJ2-5; no clear D. V shed 0 bases and J shed 2 bases, with 10 bases lying between them. CDR3 length: 15 residues. The germline V gene encodes CDR1 MGHRA and CDR2 YSYEKL.

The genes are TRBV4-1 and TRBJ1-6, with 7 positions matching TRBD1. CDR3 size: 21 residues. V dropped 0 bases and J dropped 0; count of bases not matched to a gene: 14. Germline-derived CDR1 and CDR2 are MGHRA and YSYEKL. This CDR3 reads CASSQDLQGLLRGSYNSPLHF. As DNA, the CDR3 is TGCGCCAGCAGCCAAGATCTACAGGGGCTTCTGAGGGGCTCCTATAATTCACCCCTCCACTTT.

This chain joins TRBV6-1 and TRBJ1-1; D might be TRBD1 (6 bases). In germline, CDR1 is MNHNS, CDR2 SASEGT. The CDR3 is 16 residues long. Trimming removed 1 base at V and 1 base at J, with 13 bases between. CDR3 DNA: TGTGCCAGCAGTGAAGGGGGGGGGCTGAGGAACACTGAAGCTTTCTTT. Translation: CASSEGGGLRNTEAFF.

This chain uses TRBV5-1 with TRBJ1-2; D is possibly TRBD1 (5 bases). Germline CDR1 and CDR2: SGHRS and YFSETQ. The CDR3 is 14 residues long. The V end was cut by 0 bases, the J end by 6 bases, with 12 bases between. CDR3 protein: CASSLGGDSHGYTF. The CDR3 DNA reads TGCGCCAGCAGCTTGGGGGGCGACAGTCATGGCTACACCTTC.

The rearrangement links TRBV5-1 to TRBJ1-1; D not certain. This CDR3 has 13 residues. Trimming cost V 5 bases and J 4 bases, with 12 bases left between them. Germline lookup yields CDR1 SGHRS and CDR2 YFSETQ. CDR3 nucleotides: TGCGCCAGCAGGTTCCAAGTGGCCACTGAAGCTTTCTTT. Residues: CASRFQVATEAFF.

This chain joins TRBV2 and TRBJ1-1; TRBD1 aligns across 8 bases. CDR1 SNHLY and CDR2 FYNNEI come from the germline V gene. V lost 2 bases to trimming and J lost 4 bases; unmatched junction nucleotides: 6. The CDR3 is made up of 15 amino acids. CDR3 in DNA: TGTGCCAGCAGTGAAAGGTCAGGGGGCCTCACTGAAGCTTTCTTT. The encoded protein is CASSERSGGLTEAFF.

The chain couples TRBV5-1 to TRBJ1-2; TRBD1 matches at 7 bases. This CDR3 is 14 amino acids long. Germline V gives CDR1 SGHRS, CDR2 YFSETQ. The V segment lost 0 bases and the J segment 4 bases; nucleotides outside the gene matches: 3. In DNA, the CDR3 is TGCGCCAGCAGCTTGGGACAGGGAGCCTATGGCTACACCTTC. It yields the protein CASSLGQGAYGYTF.

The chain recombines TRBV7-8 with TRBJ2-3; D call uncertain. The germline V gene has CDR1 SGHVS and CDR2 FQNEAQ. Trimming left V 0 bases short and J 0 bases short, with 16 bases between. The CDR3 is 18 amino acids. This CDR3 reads CASSLAAQVGPSTDTQYF. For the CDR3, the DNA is TGTGCCAGCAGCTTAGCGGCGCAAGTGGGTCCTAGCACAGATACGCAGTATTTT. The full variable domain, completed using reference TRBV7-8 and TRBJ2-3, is GAGVSQSPRYKVAKRGQDVALRCDPISGHVSLFWYQQALGQGPEFLTYFQNEAQLDKSGLPSDRFFAERPEGSVSTLKIQRTQQEDSAVYLCASSLAAQVGPSTDTQYFGPGTRLTVL.

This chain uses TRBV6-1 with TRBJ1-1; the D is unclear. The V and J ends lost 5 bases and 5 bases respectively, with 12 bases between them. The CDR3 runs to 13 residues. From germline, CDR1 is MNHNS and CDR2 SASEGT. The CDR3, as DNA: TGTGCCAGCAGTTCCCTGCAGGCGACTGAAGCTTTCTTT. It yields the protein CASSSLQATEAFF.

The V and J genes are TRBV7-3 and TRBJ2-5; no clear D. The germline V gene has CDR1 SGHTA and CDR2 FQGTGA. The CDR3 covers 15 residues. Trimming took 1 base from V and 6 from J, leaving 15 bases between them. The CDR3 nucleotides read TGTGCCAGCAGCTTAAAACCTGATCAGTATCAGACCCAGTACTTC. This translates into CASSLKPDQYQTQYF.

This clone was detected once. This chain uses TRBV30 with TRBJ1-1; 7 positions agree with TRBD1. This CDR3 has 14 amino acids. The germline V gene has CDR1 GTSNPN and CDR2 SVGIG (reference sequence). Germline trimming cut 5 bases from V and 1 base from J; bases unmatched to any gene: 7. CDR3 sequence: CAWDWGQKNTEAFF. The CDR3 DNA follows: TGTGCCTGGGACTGGGGACAGAAGAACACTGAAGCTTTCTTT. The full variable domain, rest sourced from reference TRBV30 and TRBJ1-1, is SQTIHQWPATLVQPVGSPLSLECTVEGTSNPNLYWYRQAAGRGLQLLFYSVGIGQISSEVPQNLSASRPQDRQFILSSKKLLLSDSGFYLCAWDWGQKNTEAFFGQGTRLTVV.

CDR3 nucleotides: TGTGCCAGCAGCTTACTAGCGGGCTCTAGCACAGATACGCAGTATTTT. Translating gives CASSLLAGSSTDTQYF. The chain is built from TRBV9 and TRBJ2-3, with 9 positions matching TRBD2. Per germline, CDR1 SGDLS and CDR2 YYNGEE. This CDR3 is built from 16 residues. J lost 0 bases, V lost 4 bases, and 6 bases had no gene match.

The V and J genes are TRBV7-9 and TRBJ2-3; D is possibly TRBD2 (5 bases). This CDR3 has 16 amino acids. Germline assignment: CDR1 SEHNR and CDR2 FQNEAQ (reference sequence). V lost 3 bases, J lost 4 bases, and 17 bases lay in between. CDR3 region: CASSFVGGPGADTQYF. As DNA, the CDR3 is TGTGCCAGCAGCTTTGTGGGCGGTCCCGGGGCAGATACGCAGTATTTT.

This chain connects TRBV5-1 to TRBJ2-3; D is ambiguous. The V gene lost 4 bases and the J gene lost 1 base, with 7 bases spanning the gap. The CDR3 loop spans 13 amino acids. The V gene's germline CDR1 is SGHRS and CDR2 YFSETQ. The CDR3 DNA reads TGCGCCAGCAGCCCTTCGGGCACAGATACGCAGTATTTT. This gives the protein CASSPSGTDTQYF.

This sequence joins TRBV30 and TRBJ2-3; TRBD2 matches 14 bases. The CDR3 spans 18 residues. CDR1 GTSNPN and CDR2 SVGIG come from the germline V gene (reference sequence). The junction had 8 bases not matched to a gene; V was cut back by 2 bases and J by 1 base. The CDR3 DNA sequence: TGTGCCTGGAGTACTACCCCGGGACTAGCGGGGGGCACAGATACGCAGTATTTT. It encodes CAWSTTPGLAGGTDTQYF.

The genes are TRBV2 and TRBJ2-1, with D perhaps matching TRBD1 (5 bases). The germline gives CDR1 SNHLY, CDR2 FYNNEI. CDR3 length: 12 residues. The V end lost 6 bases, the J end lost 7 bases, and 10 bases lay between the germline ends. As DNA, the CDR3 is TGTGCCAGCAGCCCACAGGAGAATGAGCAGTTCTTC. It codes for CASSPQENEQFF.

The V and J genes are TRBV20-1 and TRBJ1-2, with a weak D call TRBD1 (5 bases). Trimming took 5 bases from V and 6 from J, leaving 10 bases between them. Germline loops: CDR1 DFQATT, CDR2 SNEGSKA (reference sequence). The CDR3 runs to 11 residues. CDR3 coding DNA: TGCAGTGCTGGGGAAGGGGATGGCTACACCTTC. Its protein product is CSAGEGDGYTF.

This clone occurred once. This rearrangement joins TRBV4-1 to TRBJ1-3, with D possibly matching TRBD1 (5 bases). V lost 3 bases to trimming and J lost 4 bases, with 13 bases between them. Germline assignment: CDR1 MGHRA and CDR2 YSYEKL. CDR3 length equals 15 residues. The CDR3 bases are TGCGCCAGCAGCCACCCGACAGTTCTGGGAAACACCATATATTTT. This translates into CASSHPTVLGNTIYF.

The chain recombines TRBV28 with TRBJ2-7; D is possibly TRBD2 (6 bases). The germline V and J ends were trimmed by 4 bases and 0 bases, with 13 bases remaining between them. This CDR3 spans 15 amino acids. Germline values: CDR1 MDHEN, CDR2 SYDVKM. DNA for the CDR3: TGTGCCAGCAGTTCGGGAGCAGTGAGCTCCTACGAGCAGTACTTC. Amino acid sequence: CASSSGAVSSYEQYF. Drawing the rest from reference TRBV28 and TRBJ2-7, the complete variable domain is DVKVTQSSRYLVKRTGEKVFLECVQDMDHENMFWYRQDPGLGLRLIYFSYDVKMKEKGDIPEGYSVSREKKERFSLILESASTNQTSMYLCASSSGAVSSYEQYFGPGTRLTVT.

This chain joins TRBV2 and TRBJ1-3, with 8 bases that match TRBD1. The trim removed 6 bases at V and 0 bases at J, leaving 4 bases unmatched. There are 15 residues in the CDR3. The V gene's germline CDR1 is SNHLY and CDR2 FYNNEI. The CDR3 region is CASSLQGVSGNTIYF. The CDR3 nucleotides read TGTGCCAGCAGCCTACAGGGGGTCTCTGGAAACACCATATATTTT.

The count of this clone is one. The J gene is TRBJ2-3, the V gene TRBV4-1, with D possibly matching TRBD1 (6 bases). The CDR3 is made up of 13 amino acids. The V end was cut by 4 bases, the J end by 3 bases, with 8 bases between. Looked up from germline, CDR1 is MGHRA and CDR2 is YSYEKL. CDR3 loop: CASSLDRTDTQYF. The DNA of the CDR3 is TGCGCCAGCAGCCTCGACAGGACAGATACGCAGTATTTT.

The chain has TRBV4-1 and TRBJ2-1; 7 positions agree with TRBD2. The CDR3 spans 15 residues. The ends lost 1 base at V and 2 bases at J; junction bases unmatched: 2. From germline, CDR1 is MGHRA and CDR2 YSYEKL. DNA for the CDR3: TGCGCCAGCAGCCAAGGAAGCGGGACCTACAATGAGCAGTTCTTC. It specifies CASSQGSGTYNEQFF.

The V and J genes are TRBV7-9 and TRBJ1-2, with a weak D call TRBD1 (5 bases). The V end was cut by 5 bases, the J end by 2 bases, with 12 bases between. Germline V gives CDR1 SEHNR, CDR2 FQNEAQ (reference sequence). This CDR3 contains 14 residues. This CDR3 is CASSPGAGNYGYTF. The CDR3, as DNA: TGTGCCAGCAGCCCCGGGGCAGGGAACTATGGCTACACCTTC.

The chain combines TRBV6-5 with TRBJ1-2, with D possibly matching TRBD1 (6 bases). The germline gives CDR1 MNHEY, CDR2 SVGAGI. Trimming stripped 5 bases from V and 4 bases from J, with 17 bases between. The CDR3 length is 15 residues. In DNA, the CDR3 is TGTGCCAGCAGTCGAAGTGGGGGGCCCGGCTATGGCTACACCTTC. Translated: CASSRSGGPGYGYTF.